These 11 T cell receptor beta chains came from one sample sequenced in a study of response to subunit inactivated influenza vaccine. MiXCR, run by TCRdb on the RT-PCR reads, gives a single entry per CDR3 protein. The table lists under 750,000 distinct CDR3 sequences, about 10% of them singletons. The sample consisted of PBMCs from blood, taken on the day of vaccination. These TCRs come from a man aged 50 to 60 who received an inactivated influenza vaccine.

V usage is TRBV3-1 and J usage is TRBJ1-5; D gene unclear. V dropped 1 base and J dropped 6 bases, with 10 bases sitting between them. From germline, CDR1 is LGHDT and CDR2 YNNKEL (reference sequence). There are 14 residues in the CDR3. The CDR3 spells CASSQAGVSQPQHF. CDR3 nucleotide sequence: TGTGCCAGCAGCCAAGCTGGGGTTTCTCAGCCCCAGCATTTT.

This clonotype was seen only a few times. For the CDR3, the DNA is TGCAGTGCTAGAGATCCTGGACAGGGGGGCACCGGGGAGCTGTTTTTT. Encoded protein: CSARDPGQGGTGELFF. This sequence joins TRBV20-1 and TRBJ2-2, with 10 bases fitting TRBD1. Germline trimming cut 0 bases from V and 4 bases from J; bases unmatched to any gene: 5. Germline lookup yields CDR1 DFQATT and CDR2 SNEGSKA (reference sequence). This CDR3 comprises 16 residues.

In this sample, this clonotype turned up many times. The chain employs TRBV19 and TRBJ1-3, with D maybe TRBD1 (5 bases). V shed 7 bases and J shed 4 bases, with 14 bases lying between them. The V gene's germline CDR1 is LNHDA and CDR2 SQIVND (reference sequence). The length of the CDR3 is 14 residues. The CDR3 DNA is TGTGCCAGTACGACCGGGACCGGAGGAAACACCATATATTTT. Amino acids: CASTTGTGGNTIYF.

The chain links TRBV20-1 to TRBJ2-7; D ambiguous. The CDR3 runs to 14 residues. Germline CDR1 reads DFQATT; CDR2 reads SNEGSKA (reference sequence). Trimming left V 1 base short and J 4 bases short, with 14 bases between. The CDR3 region has the DNA TGCAGTGCTAGAGTTTTGGGCACCGCTTACGAGCAGTACTTC. It is translated as CSARVLGTAYEQYF.

This rearrangement joins TRBV12-3 or TRBV12-4 to TRBJ2-3; 14 positions agree with TRBD2. The CDR3 is 15 amino acids. J was trimmed by 9 bases and V by 6 bases; bases with no gene match: 8. The CDR3 coding sequence is TGTGCCAGCAGCAAGGGACTAGCGGGGGCATCAACGCAGTATTTT. Translating gives CASSKGLAGASTQYF.

This clonotype was seen only once. This rearrangement joins TRBV24-1 to TRBJ2-5, with D hard to call. Trimming took 4 bases from V and 11 from J, leaving 13 bases between them. Per the germline V gene, CDR1 is KGHDR and CDR2 is SFDVKD. The CDR3 totals 12 residues. CDR3 residues: CATSDQGRPQYF. The CDR3 bases are TGTGCCACCAGTGACCAAGGACGACCGCAGTACTTC.

V and J are TRBV11-2 and TRBJ1-5; D is ambiguous. V was pared by 2 bases and J by 0 bases, with 17 bases between. There are 18 residues in the CDR3. CDR1 is SGHAT and CDR2 is FQNNGV in the germline V gene. CDR3 DNA sequence: TGTGCCAGCAGCTTATTTCACAGTCCCTTTTATAGCAATCAGCCCCAGCATTTT. Residues: CASSLFHSPFYSNQPQHF.

This clonotype has more than one count but fewer than ten. The gene calls are TRBV4-3 and TRBJ1-2; unclear D gene. This CDR3 contains 14 residues. V was pared by 3 bases and J by 5 bases, with 13 bases between. Germline V gene lookup returns CDR1 LGHNA and CDR2 YSLEER. Here the CDR3 reads CASSQVTSSYGYTF. The CDR3 DNA is TGCGCCAGCAGCCAGGTTACAAGTTCGTATGGCTACACCTTC.

This clonotype appeared a few times. The chain joins TRBV20-1 to TRBJ2-7; D call uncertain. This CDR3 is 15 amino acids long. The V end lost 1 base, the J end lost 3 bases, and 16 bases lay between the germline ends. Germline V gene sequence: CDR1 DFQATT, CDR2 SNEGSKA (reference sequence). The CDR3 reads CSARALVSLVYEQYF. The CDR3 nucleotides read TGCAGTGCTAGAGCTTTAGTGAGTTTGGTCTACGAGCAGTACTTC.

The chain combines TRBV5-1 with TRBJ2-3; 7 bases map to TRBD2. V was pared by 0 bases and J by 3 bases, with 7 bases of the junction left unmatched. The CDR3 is 16 amino acids. Looked up from germline, CDR1 is SGHRS and CDR2 is YFSETQ. The chain's CDR3 is CASSLVGGSSTDTQYF. In DNA, the CDR3 is TGCGCCAGCAGCTTGGTGGGCGGGAGTTCTACAGATACGCAGTATTTT.

This clonotype has just a few counts. The chain combines TRBV28 with TRBJ2-7; D perhaps matches TRBD1 (7 bases). Germline values: CDR1 MDHEN, CDR2 SYDVKM. V shed 4 bases and J shed 3 bases, with 16 bases lying between them. The CDR3 has 15 amino acids. The DNA for the CDR3 is TGTGCCAGCAGTTCCGCGGGACAGCATATCTACGAGCAGTACTTC. Amino acid sequence: CASSSAGQHIYEQYF.